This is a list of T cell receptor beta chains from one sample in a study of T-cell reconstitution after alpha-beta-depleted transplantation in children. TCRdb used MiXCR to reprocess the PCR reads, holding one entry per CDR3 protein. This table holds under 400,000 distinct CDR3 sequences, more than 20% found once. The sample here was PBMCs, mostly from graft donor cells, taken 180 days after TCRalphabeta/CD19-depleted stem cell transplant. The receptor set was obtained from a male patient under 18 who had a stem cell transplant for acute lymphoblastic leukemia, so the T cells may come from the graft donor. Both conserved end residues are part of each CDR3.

cdr3_aa: CASSLAARQETQYF; v_call: TRBV5-1; j_call: TRBJ2-5; cdr3_length: 14
cdr3_aa: CASSYHAGGLLLYNEQFF; v_call: TRBV6-5; j_call: TRBJ2-1; cdr3_length: 18
cdr3_aa: CASSVPSGRALETQYF; v_call: TRBV9; j_call: TRBJ2-5; cdr3_length: 16
cdr3_aa: CASSRRGAGELFF; v_call: TRBV7-4; j_call: TRBJ2-2; cdr3_length: 13
cdr3_aa: CASSPTAGVYGYTF; v_call: TRBV7-3; j_call: TRBJ1-2; cdr3_length: 14
cdr3_aa: CASSHYNEQFF; v_call: TRBV16; j_call: TRBJ2-1; cdr3_length: 11
cdr3_aa: CASSSGQVSFVNTEAFF; v_call: TRBV5-1; j_call: TRBJ1-1; cdr3_length: 17
cdr3_aa: CASSFHRAGELFF; v_call: TRBV5-5; j_call: TRBJ2-2; cdr3_length: 13
cdr3_aa: CASSPRTSSRYNEQFF; v_call: TRBV7-9; j_call: TRBJ2-1; cdr3_length: 16
cdr3_aa: CASSLIGGTQYF; v_call: TRBV5-5; j_call: TRBJ2-3; cdr3_length: 12
cdr3_aa: CASGLAGDVETQYF; v_call: TRBV11-1; j_call: TRBJ2-5; cdr3_length: 14
cdr3_aa: CASSITGGRFPYQETQYF; v_call: TRBV27; j_call: TRBJ2-5; cdr3_length: 18
cdr3_aa: CASTGGRTAYNYGYTF; v_call: TRBV9; j_call: TRBJ1-2; cdr3_length: 16
cdr3_aa: CASSITDTSSYEQYF; v_call: TRBV19; j_call: TRBJ2-7; cdr3_length: 15
cdr3_aa: CASSLDPGTEAFF; v_call: TRBV11-2; j_call: TRBJ1-1; cdr3_length: 13
cdr3_aa: CASSEGDRGSMNTEAFF; v_call: TRBV4-1; j_call: TRBJ1-1; cdr3_length: 17
cdr3_aa: CASSERSGRNTGELFF; v_call: TRBV10-1; j_call: TRBJ2-2; cdr3_length: 16
cdr3_aa: CASSPLLTQGTDTQYF; v_call: TRBV28; j_call: TRBJ2-3; cdr3_length: 16
cdr3_aa: CASSQKNRGLTSEQYF; v_call: TRBV4-1; j_call: TRBJ2-7; cdr3_length: 16
cdr3_aa: CASSLAPSGNTIYF; v_call: TRBV7-6; j_call: TRBJ1-3; cdr3_length: 14
cdr3_aa: CASSVQGMGNTEAFF; v_call: TRBV18; j_call: TRBJ1-1; cdr3_length: 15
cdr3_aa: CASSFTLAGVQETQYF; v_call: TRBV5-1; j_call: TRBJ2-5; cdr3_length: 16
cdr3_aa: CASSLGTTLAGNIQYF; v_call: TRBV5-1; j_call: TRBJ2-4; cdr3_length: 16
cdr3_aa: CASSLMRDSYNEQFF; v_call: TRBV5-1; j_call: TRBJ2-1; cdr3_length: 15
cdr3_aa: CASSPGTGEQFF; v_call: TRBV12-3/TRBV12-4; j_call: TRBJ2-1; cdr3_length: 12
cdr3_aa: CASRRDRVSGANVLTF; v_call: TRBV2; j_call: TRBJ2-6; cdr3_length: 16
cdr3_aa: CSASGTKYPIGNTIYF; v_call: TRBV20-1; j_call: TRBJ1-3; cdr3_length: 16
cdr3_aa: CASSTHRGKRQPQHF; v_call: TRBV11-2; j_call: TRBJ1-5; cdr3_length: 15
cdr3_aa: CASSLEQGWDNEQFF; v_call: TRBV5-1; j_call: TRBJ2-1; cdr3_length: 15
cdr3_aa: CSVEGVRETQYF; v_call: TRBV29-1; j_call: TRBJ2-5; cdr3_length: 12
cdr3_aa: CSAESLAGAYEQYF; v_call: TRBV20-1; j_call: TRBJ2-7; cdr3_length: 14
cdr3_aa: CASSLGTGTNYGYTF; v_call: TRBV5-5; j_call: TRBJ1-2; cdr3_length: 15
cdr3_aa: CSALDRASGNTIYF; v_call: TRBV20-1; j_call: TRBJ1-3; cdr3_length: 14
cdr3_aa: CASSQDRLAGGRDTQYF; v_call: TRBV4-1; j_call: TRBJ2-3; cdr3_length: 17
cdr3_aa: CASIGGRWETQYF; v_call: TRBV2; j_call: TRBJ2-5; cdr3_length: 13
cdr3_aa: CSVKGGVADTQYF; v_call: TRBV29-1; j_call: TRBJ2-3; cdr3_length: 13
cdr3_aa: CASGNYGYTF; v_call: TRBV9; j_call: TRBJ1-2; cdr3_length: 10
cdr3_aa: CASSAQLTGLGNTIYF; v_call: TRBV6-1; j_call: TRBJ1-3; cdr3_length: 16
cdr3_aa: CASSLQSTVSGANVLTF; v_call: TRBV5-5; j_call: TRBJ2-6; cdr3_length: 17
cdr3_aa: CASSKAVDGECADTQYF; v_call: TRBV21-1; j_call: TRBJ2-3; cdr3_length: 17
cdr3_aa: CASSLKVTSGRNEQFF; v_call: TRBV5-1; j_call: TRBJ2-1; cdr3_length: 16
cdr3_aa: CASSLGLLAGEENIQYF; v_call: TRBV5-1; j_call: TRBJ2-4; cdr3_length: 17
cdr3_aa: CASSRDRGRYEQYF; v_call: TRBV7-9; j_call: TRBJ2-7; cdr3_length: 14
cdr3_aa: CASSPQPTSKYNEQFF; v_call: TRBV18; j_call: TRBJ2-1; cdr3_length: 16